Listed below are T cell receptor beta chains from one sample, sequenced in a study of blood T cell repertoires in COVID-19. Clones were sequenced by immunoSEQ multiplex PCR, and TCRdb holds only the in-frame ones, with some missing. The sample yields some 130,000 clones, roughly two thirds seen once. The sample was peripheral blood. These TCRs come from a woman in her seventies with acute or convalescent COVID-19. The CDR3 runs from the conserved cysteine through the conserved F or W. Fields, in order: J gene, V gene, D gene, clone size, CDR3 protein, CDR3 DNA. The D gene is left open where the match is weak. For some rows the clone size is stated as once, few or many, or as a class when expanded; others skip it.

TRBJ2-2	TRBV7-6	-	many	CASSSETAANTGELFF	TGTGCCAGCAGTTCCGAGACTGCTGCGAACACCGGGGAGCTGTTTTTT
TRBJ2-7	TRBV28	-	once	CASTLRGEQYF	TGTGCCAGCACCTTACGAGGGGAGCAGTACTTC
TRBJ1-2	TRBV12-3/TRBV12-4	-	-	CASSQQGNYGYTF	TGTGCCAGCAGTCAACAGGGTAACTATGGCTACACCTTC
TRBJ1-5	TRBV7-9	-	-	CASSQDLSGSNQPQHF	TGTGCCAGCAGCCAAGACCTAAGCGGGAGCAATCAGCCCCAGCATTTT
TRBJ1-1	TRBV5-8	-	few	CASSLEIPTGGAFF	TGTGCCAGCAGCTTGGAAATACCGACAGGTGGAGCTTTCTTT
TRBJ1-5	TRBV15	-	-	CATSKRDFNQPQHF	TGTGCCACCAGCAAAAGGGACTTCAATCAGCCCCAGCATTTT
TRBJ1-3	TRBV7-9	-	-	CASSLSRRSPEDTIYF	TGTGCCAGCAGCCTAAGCAGGAGGTCCCCGGAGGACACCATATATTTT
TRBJ1-5	TRBV5-1	-	-	CASSPDIGNQPQHF	TGCGCCAGCAGCCCAGACATTGGCAATCAGCCCCAGCATTTT
TRBJ2-7	TRBV4-1	-	-	CASSLMPGLSYEQYF	TGCGCCAGCAGTTTAATGCCGGGACTCTCCTACGAGCAGTACTTC
TRBJ2-1	TRBV2	-	once	CASSEEGTEQFF	TGTGCCAGCAGTGAAGAGGGGACAGAGCAGTTCTTC
TRBJ1-2	TRBV5-5	-	-	CASSLAAGRYGYTF	TGTGCCAGCAGCTTGGCCGCCGGGAGATATGGCTACACCTTC
TRBJ2-7	TRBV7-2	TRBD2	-	CASSLERGRALMYEQYF	TGTGCCAGCAGCTTAGAGCGGGGGAGGGCCCTTATGTACGAGCAGTACTTC
TRBJ2-3	TRBV5-1	TRBD1	-	CASSWRGQGGTDTQYF	TGCGCCAGCAGCTGGAGGGGACAGGGGGGCACAGATACGCAGTATTTT
TRBJ1-4	TRBV6-5	-	-	CASGGGQVPEKLFF	TGTGCCAGCGGGGGGGGCCAGGTTCCTGAAAAACTGTTTTTT
TRBJ2-6	TRBV28	-	many	CAAGTFLSGANVLTF	TGTGCCGCGGGGACCTTCTTGTCTGGGGCCAACGTCCTGACTTTC
TRBJ2-7	TRBV7-2	TRBD2	-	CASSLGRGGSYEQYF	TGTGCCAGCAGCTTGGGGCGGGGGGGCTCCTACGAGCAGTACTTC
TRBJ1-4	TRBV15	-	-	CATSREDQGDEKLFF	TGTGCCACCAGCAGAGAGGACCAGGGTGACGAAAAACTGTTTTTT
TRBJ1-3	TRBV7-9	-	once	CASSLGRTVGNTIYF	TGTGCCAGCAGCTTAGGAAGGACTGTAGGAAACACCATATATTTT
TRBJ2-5	TRBV19	TRBD1	-	CASGTGLGGETQYF	TGTGCCAGCGGGACAGGCCTGGGAGGAGAGACCCAGTACTTC
TRBJ1-4	TRBV7-2	-	-	CASSPQWGTNEKLFF	TGTGCCAGCAGCCCCCAATGGGGCACTAATGAAAAACTGTTTTTT
TRBJ2-5	TRBV6-4	TRBD1	-	CASSGHRGQQETQYF	TGTGCCAGCAGTGGTCACAGGGGCCAGCAAGAGACCCAGTACTTC
TRBJ2-3	TRBV27	TRBD2	-	CASHPGLVSTDTQYF	TGTGCCAGCCACCCGGGACTAGTAAGCACAGATACGCAGTATTTT
TRBJ2-7	TRBV6-6	-	once	CASSYIGEGEQYF	TGTGCCAGCAGTTACATCGGAGAGGGCGAGCAGTACTTC
TRBJ1-2	TRBV6-5	-	-	CASKGLGGYTF	TGTGCCAGCAAGGGGCTTGGTGGCTACACCTTC
TRBJ1-2	TRBV5-8	-	-	CASSPQGTNYGYTF	TGTGCCAGCAGTCCCCAGGGAACCAACTATGGCTACACCTTC
TRBJ2-5	TRBV10-3	-	-	CAIKATELQETQYF	TGTGCCATCAAGGCGACAGAATTACAAGAGACCCAGTACTTC
TRBJ1-2	TRBV5-1	-	-	CASSPRDNLNYGYTF	TGCGCCAGCAGCCCCCGAGACAACCTTAACTATGGCTACACCTTC
TRBJ1-5	TRBV28	-	many	CASMVGPSNQPQHF	TGTGCCAGCATGGTGGGGCCTAGCAATCAGCCCCAGCATTTT
TRBJ2-7	TRBV2	-	-	CASSRGSEQYF	TGTGCCAGCAGTCGGGGAAGCGAGCAGTACTTC
TRBJ1-1	TRBV29-1	TRBD1	-	CSVVGAGGTEAFF	TGCAGCGTTGTGGGGGCAGGGGGAACTGAAGCTTTCTTT
TRBJ2-1	TRBV4-3	-	-	CASSQGPRDNEQFF	TGCGCCAGCAGCCAGGGTCCGCGGGACAATGAGCAGTTCTTC
TRBJ1-2	TRBV29-1	TRBD1	few	CSGTKQGAYGYTF	TGCAGCGGAACCAAACAGGGGGCCTATGGCTACACCTTC
TRBJ1-5	TRBV2	-	-	CASGEFRNQPQHF	TGTGCCAGCGGGGAGTTCCGGAATCAGCCCCAGCATTTT
TRBJ1-1	TRBV6-2/TRBV6-3	-	-	CASSYDPVNTEAFF	TGTGCCAGCAGTTACGATCCGGTGAACACTGAAGCTTTCTTT
TRBJ2-1	TRBV4-3	-	-	CASSQDLAPGYNEQFF	TGCGCCAGCAGCCAGGACCTAGCGCCTGGTTACAATGAGCAGTTCTTC
TRBJ2-5	TRBV15	-	-	CATSRDPGVQETQYF	TGTGCCACCAGCAGAGATCCGGGGGTCCAAGAGACCCAGTACTTC
TRBJ1-2	TRBV13	-	few	CASSLAGPRAGYTF	TGTGCCAGCAGCTTAGCCGGGCCCAGGGCAGGCTACACCTTC
TRBJ1-1	TRBV7-4	-	-	CASRHIRVQNTEAFF	TGTGCCAGCAGACACATCCGGGTCCAGAACACTGAAGCTTTCTTT
TRBJ2-7	TRBV10-1	-	-	CASASTQGRDSSSYEQYF	TGCGCCAGCGCATCTACTCAGGGCCGGGACTCTTCCTCCTACGAGCAGTACTTC
TRBJ2-1	TRBV19	TRBD1	many	CASRETGTGFSSYNEQFF	TGTGCCAGTAGGGAGACCGGGACAGGTTTCAGCTCCTACAATGAGCAGTTCTTC
TRBJ2-1	TRBV18	-	many	CASSPRGGVDEQFF	TGTGCCAGCTCACCACGAGGGGGGGTCGATGAGCAGTTCTTC
TRBJ2-2	TRBV3-1/TRBV3-2	-	-	CASSQDKDRYTGELFF	TGTGCCAGCAGCCAAGATAAAGATCGGTACACCGGGGAGCTGTTTTTT
TRBJ1-1	TRBV5-1	TRBD1	few	CASSFAGGTEAFF	TGCGCCAGCAGCTTCGCAGGGGGCACTGAAGCTTTCTTT
TRBJ2-2	TRBV29-1	-	-	CSVRPVGGNTGELFF	TGCAGCGTTCGTCCCGTGGGAGGAAACACCGGGGAGCTGTTTTTT
TRBJ2-5	TRBV7-2	TRBD2	-	CASTASGGRETQYF	TGTGCCAGCACCGCTAGCGGGGGACGAGAGACCCAGTACTTC
TRBJ1-1	TRBV28	TRBD1	-	CASSYAGTANTEAFF	TGTGCCAGCAGTTATGCCGGGACAGCGAACACTGAAGCTTTCTTT
TRBJ1-5	TRBV19	-	-	CASSILLAGVFQPQHF	TGTGCCAGTAGTATTTTACTTGCCGGTGTATTTCAGCCCCAGCATTTT
TRBJ1-6	TRBV4-1	-	-	CASRLRDNSYNSPLHF	TGCGCCAGCAGACTCCGGGATAACTCCTATAATTCACCCCTCCACTTT
TRBJ1-2	TRBV10-1	-	-	CASSDHPFLGERGGYTF	TGCGCCAGCAGTGACCATCCATTCCTCGGGGAACGCGGTGGCTACACCTTC
TRBJ2-7	TRBV9	TRBD2	-	CASSVGLAYEQYF	TGTGCCAGCAGCGTTGGACTAGCCTACGAGCAGTACTTC
TRBJ2-7	TRBV5-1	-	-	CASSSGVVPYEQYF	TGCGCCAGCAGCTCAGGGGTAGTTCCCTACGAGCAGTACTTC
TRBJ2-3	TRBV2	-	once	CASSGGIYTQYF	TGTGCCAGCAGCGGAGGGATTTATACGCAGTATTTT
TRBJ1-1	TRBV6-6	-	-	CASSYPTGSPEAFF	TGTGCCAGCAGTTACCCCACAGGAAGCCCTGAAGCTTTCTTT
TRBJ2-1	TRBV5-3	-	-	CARSSVTRKAYNEQFF	TGTGCCAGAAGCTCCGTGACTAGAAAGGCTTACAATGAGCAGTTCTTC
TRBJ1-5	TRBV7-2	TRBD1	many	CASSLSGTGEGQPQHF	TGTGCCAGCAGCTTATCTGGGACAGGGGAAGGTCAGCCCCAGCATTTT
TRBJ2-5	TRBV4-3	-	few	CASSRGRGQRETQYF	TGCGCCAGCAGCCGGGGCAGAGGACAGAGAGAGACCCAGTACTTC
TRBJ2-7	TRBV7-8	TRBD2	-	CASSPGLAGNSGYEQYF	TGTGCCAGCAGTCCGGGACTAGCGGGAAATTCGGGCTACGAGCAGTACTTC